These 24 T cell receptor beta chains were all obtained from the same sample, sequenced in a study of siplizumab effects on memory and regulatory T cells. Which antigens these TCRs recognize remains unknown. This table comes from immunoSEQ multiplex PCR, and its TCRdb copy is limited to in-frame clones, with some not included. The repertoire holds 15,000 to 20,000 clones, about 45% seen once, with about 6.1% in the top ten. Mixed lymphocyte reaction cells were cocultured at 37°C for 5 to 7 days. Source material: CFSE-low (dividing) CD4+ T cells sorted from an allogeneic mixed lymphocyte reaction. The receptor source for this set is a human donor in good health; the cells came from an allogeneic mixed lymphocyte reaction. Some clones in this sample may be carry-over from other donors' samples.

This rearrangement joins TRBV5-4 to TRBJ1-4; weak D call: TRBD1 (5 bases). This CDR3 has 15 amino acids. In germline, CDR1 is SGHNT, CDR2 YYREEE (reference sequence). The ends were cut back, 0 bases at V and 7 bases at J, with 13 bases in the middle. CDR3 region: CASSLGESDSEKLFF. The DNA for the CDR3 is TGTGCCAGCAGCTTGGGGGAATCAGACAGTGAAAAACTGTTTTTT.

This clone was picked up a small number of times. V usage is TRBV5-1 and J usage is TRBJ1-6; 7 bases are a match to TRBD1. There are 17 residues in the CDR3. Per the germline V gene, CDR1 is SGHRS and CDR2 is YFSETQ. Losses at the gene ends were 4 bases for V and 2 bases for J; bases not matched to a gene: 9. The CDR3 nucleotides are TGCGCCAGCAGCCATGGAGACAGGGAAACCTATAATTCACCCCTCCACTTT. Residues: CASSHGDRETYNSPLHF.

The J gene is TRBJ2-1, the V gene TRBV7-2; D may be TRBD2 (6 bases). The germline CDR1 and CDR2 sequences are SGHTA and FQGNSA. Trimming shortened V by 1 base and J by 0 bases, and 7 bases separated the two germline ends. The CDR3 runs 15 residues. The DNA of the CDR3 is TGTGCCAGCAGCTTAGTAGCGGTCTCCTACAATGAGCAGTTCTTC. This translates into CASSLVAVSYNEQFF.

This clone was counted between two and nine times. The CDR3 DNA is TGTGCCAGCAGGTACAGGGGGCGAGGTGAAAAACTGTTTTTT. It specifies CASRYRGRGEKLFF. This chain joins TRBV6-6 and TRBJ1-4, with 9 positions matching TRBD1. Trimming removed 6 bases from V and 7 bases from J; junction bases left unmatched: 6. Germline CDR1 is MNHNY and CDR2 is SVGAGI (reference sequence). The CDR3 runs 14 residues.

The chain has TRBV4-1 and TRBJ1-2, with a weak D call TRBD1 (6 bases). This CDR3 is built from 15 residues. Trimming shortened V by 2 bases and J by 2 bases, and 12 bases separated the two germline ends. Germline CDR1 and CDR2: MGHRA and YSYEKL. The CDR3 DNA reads TGCGCCAGCAGCCAACCTGGACAGAGAAACTATGGCTACACCTTC. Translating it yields CASSQPGQRNYGYTF.

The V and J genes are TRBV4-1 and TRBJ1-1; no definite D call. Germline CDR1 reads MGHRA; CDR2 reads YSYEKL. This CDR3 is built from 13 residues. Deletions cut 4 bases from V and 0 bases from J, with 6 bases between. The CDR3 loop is CASSPSVNTEAFF. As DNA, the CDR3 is TGCGCCAGCAGCCCCTCGGTGAACACTGAAGCTTTCTTT.

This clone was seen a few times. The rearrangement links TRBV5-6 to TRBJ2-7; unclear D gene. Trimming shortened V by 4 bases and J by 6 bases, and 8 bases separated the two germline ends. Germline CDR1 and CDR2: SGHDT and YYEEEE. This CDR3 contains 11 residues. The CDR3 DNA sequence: TGTGCCAGCAGCAAGTGGGGCGAGCAGTACTTC. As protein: CASSKWGEQYF.

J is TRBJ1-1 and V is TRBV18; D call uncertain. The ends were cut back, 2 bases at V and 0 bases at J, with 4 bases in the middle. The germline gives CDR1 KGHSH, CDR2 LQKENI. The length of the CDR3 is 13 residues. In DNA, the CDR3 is TGTGCCAGCTCACCAGACATGAACACTGAAGCTTTCTTT. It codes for CASSPDMNTEAFF.

CDR3 loop: CASSSTTSYEQYF. The CDR3 bases are TGTGCCAGCAGTTCGACTACCTCCTACGAGCAGTACTTC. The chain is built from TRBV27 and TRBJ2-7, with D maybe TRBD2 (5 bases). CDR1 and CDR2 from the germline V gene are MNHEY and SMNVEV (reference sequence). The CDR3 spans 13 residues. Trimming pared 4 bases from V and 0 bases from J, leaving 7 bases between.

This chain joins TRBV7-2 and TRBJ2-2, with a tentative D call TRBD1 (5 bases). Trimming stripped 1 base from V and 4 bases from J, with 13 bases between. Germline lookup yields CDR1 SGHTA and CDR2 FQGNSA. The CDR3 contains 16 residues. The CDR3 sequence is CASSLVSATVTGELFF. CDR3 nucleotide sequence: TGTGCCAGCAGCTTAGTCTCGGCGACAGTCACCGGGGAGCTGTTTTTT.

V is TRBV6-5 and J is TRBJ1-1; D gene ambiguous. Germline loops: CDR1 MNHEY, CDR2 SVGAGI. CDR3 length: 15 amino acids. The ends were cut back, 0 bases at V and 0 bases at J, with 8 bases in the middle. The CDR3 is CASSYSPNMNTEAFF. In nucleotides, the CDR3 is TGTGCCAGCAGTTACTCACCGAATATGAACACTGAAGCTTTCTTT.

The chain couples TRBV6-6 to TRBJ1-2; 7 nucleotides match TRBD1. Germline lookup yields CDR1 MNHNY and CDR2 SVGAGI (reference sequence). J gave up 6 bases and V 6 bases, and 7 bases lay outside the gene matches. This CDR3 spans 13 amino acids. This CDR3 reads CASRLQGYNGYTF. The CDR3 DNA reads TGTGCCAGCAGATTACAGGGGTACAATGGCTACACCTTC.

The CDR3 nucleotides read TGTGCCAGCAGCTTAGACTCACAGGGGCGGACCTACGAGCAGTACTTC. This sequence encodes CASSLDSQGRTYEQYF. The chain links TRBV7-2 to TRBJ2-7, with TRBD1 matching over 7 bases. This CDR3 region has 16 residues. Germline V gene data show CDR1 as SGHTA and CDR2 as FQGNSA. After removal of 1 base from V and 2 bases from J, the junction contained 8 bases not matched to a gene.

CDR3 sequence reads: CASSSMTGPYEQYF. The CDR3, as DNA: TGTGCCAGTAGTTCCATGACAGGACCCTACGAGCAGTACTTC. The chain is built from TRBV19 and TRBJ2-7, with D possibly TRBD1 on 6 matching bases. With 5 bases removed from V and 2 bases from J, the gap between germline ends came to 13 bases. Germline V gives CDR1 LNHDA, CDR2 SQIVND (reference sequence). The CDR3 runs to 14 residues.

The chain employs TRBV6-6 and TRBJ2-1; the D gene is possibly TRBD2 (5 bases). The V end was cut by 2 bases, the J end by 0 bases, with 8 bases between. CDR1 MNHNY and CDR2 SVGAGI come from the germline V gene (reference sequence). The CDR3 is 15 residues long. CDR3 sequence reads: CASSYGTSSYNEQFF. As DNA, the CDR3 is TGTGCCAGCAGTTACGGTACTAGCTCCTACAATGAGCAGTTCTTC.

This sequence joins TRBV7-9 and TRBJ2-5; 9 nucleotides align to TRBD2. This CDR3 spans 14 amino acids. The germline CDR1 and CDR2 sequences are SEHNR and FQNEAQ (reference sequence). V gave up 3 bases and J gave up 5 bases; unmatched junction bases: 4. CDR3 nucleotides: TGTGCCAGCAGCTTCAATAGCGGGGGCGAGACCCAGTACTTC. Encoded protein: CASSFNSGGETQYF.

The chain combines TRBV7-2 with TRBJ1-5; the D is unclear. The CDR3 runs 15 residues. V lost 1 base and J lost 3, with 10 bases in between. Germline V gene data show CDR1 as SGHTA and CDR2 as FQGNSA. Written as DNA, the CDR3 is TGTGCCAGCAGCTTAGAAGAGGGCCTCAATCAGCCCCAGCATTTT. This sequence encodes CASSLEEGLNQPQHF.

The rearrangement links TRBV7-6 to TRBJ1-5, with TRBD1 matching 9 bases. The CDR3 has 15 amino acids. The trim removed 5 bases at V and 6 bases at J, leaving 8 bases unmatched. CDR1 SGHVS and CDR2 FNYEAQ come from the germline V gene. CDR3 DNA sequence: TGTGCCAGCAGCAGAGCCGGGACAGGGATTCAGCCCCAGCATTTT. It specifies CASSRAGTGIQPQHF.

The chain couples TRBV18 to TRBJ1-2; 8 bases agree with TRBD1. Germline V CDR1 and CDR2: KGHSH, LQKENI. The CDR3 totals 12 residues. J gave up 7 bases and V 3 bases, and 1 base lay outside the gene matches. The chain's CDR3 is CASSPGTGGYTF. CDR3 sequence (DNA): TGTGCCAGCTCACCCGGGACAGGTGGCTACACCTTC.

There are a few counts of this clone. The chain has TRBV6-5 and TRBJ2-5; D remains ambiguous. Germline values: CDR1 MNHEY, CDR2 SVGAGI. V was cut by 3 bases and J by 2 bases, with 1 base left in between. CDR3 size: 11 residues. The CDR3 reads CASSYQETQYF. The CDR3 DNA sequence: TGTGCCAGCAGTTATCAAGAGACCCAGTACTTC.

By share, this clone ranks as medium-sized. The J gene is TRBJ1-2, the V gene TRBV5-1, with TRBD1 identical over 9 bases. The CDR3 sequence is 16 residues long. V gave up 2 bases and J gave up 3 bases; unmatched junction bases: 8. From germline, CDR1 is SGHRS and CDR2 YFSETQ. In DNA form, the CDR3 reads TGCGCCAGCAGCTTAGCTACAGGGGGCGCCCACTATGGCTACACCTTC. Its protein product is CASSLATGGAHYGYTF.

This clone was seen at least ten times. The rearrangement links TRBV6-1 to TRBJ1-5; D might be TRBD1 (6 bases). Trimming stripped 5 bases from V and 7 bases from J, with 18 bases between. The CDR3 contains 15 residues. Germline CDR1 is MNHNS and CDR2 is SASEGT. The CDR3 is CASSLLPGESQPQHF. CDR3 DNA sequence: TGTGCCAGCAGTTTACTTCCAGGGGAATCGCAGCCCCAGCATTTT.

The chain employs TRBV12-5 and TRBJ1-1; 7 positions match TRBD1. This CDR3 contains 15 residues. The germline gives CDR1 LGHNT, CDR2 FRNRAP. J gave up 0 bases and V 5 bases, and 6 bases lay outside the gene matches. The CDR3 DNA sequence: TGTGCTAGTGGTCCGGCGGGACAGCTGAACACTGAAGCTTTCTTT. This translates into CASGPAGQLNTEAFF.

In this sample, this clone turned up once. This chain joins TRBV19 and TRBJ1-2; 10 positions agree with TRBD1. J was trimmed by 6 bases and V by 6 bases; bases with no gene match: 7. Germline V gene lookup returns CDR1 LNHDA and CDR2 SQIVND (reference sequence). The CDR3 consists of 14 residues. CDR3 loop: CASRFMGQGNGYTF. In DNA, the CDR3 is TGTGCCAGTAGGTTCATGGGACAGGGGAATGGCTACACCTTC.